The TCR beta chain described here comes from a study of PD-1 blockade in classical Hodgkin lymphoma. Study results and caveats: The study found complete responders had baseline diversity similar to newly diagnosed patients. A significant rise in TCR diversity was seen by C4D1 for CD4+ cells but not for CD8+ cells. Relapsed/refractory patients reportedly had the lowest baseline TCR diversity, below newly diagnosed patients, who were below healthy donors. Underlying causes for the observed repertoire differences were not defined, possibly disease activity or prior therapy.

The V gene lost 0 bases and the J gene lost 0 bases, with 10 bases spanning the gap. Germline V gene sequence: CDR1 SGHRS, CDR2 YFSETQ. This CDR3 is 16 amino acids long. TCRdb's copy holds only in-frame clones and misses some; the assay was immunoSEQ multiplex PCR. The data contain 50,000 to 65,000 clones, around 89% of them singletons. Comments on this clone: Its specificity is not known.

Exposure to brentuximab vedotin varied, and each patient had relapsed following autologous stem cell transplantation. The V gene is TRBV5-1, the J gene TRBJ1-3, with D uncertain. The receptor comes from a human donor with classical Hodgkin lymphoma. Material: peripheral blood mononuclear cells (PBMCs), obtained before the second cycle of nivolumab. CDR3 residues: CASSLEVLGSGNTIYF. Written as DNA, the CDR3 is TGCGCCAGCAGCTTGGAGGTGTTGGGCTCTGGAAACACCATATATTTT.